The 2 T cell receptor beta chains in this list originate from one sample, sequenced in a study of blood T cell repertoires in COVID-19. The repertoire was sequenced with immunoSEQ multiplex PCR; TCRdb's copy has only in-frame clones and lacks some. The sample consists of approximately 180,000 clones, roughly 91% of them appearing once. The source material was peripheral blood. The receptors originated from a human donor in a cohort sampled during active COVID-19.

V gene TRBV24-1 combines with J gene TRBJ1-2; the match to TRBD1 covers 9 bases. V dropped 10 bases and J dropped 7; count of bases not matched to a gene: 6. Germline CDR1 reads KGHDR; CDR2 reads SFDVKD. The CDR3 has 12 residues. CDR3 bases: TGTGCCACAGAGGACAGGGGAATTGGCTACACCTTC. It specifies CATEDRGIGYTF.

CDR3 region: CASSFSSGPLYNEQFF. CDR3 coding DNA: TGTGCCAGCAGCTTCTCTAGCGGGCCCCTTTACAATGAGCAGTTCTTC. The J gene is TRBJ2-1, the V gene TRBV7-9; 8 nucleotides line up with TRBD2. Germline V gene lookup returns CDR1 SEHNR and CDR2 FQNEAQ (reference sequence). J gave up 4 bases and V 3 bases, and 8 bases lay outside the gene matches. The CDR3 loop spans 16 amino acids.